The clone carrying this TCR beta chain was observed a few times. Germline V gene data show CDR1 as SGHRS and CDR2 as YFSETQ. Unmatched junction bases numbered 6, after V lost 3 bases and J lost 1 base. CDR3 length equals 16 residues. The sample comes from a study of blood T cell repertoires in COVID-19. The assay was immunoSEQ multiplex PCR, and TCRdb's table has in-frame clones only and misses some. In the table there are some 140,000 clones, about 73% of which are singletons. The rearrangement uses TRBV5-1 and TRBJ2-3, with TRBD1 identical over 9 bases. This clonotype originated in a man older than 75 with acute or convalescent COVID-19. Sequencing was done on a sample of peripheral blood. The DNA of the CDR3 is TGCGCCAGCAGCTGGGGACGGGACAGGGGCACAGATACGCAGTATTTT. It codes for CASSWGRDRGTDTQYF.